Included here is one T cell receptor beta chain sequence, with context. Its antigen is not identified. PBMC-derived CD4+ and CD8+ T cells were sorted. RNA extraction and reverse transcription yielded cDNA as sequencing template. Method: immunoSEQ multiplex PCR; TCRdb's copy keeps in-frame clones and lacks some. The sample records roughly 150,000 clones, 55% being singletons. V gave up 2 bases and J gave up 6 bases, with 7 bases separating them. This CDR3 has 11 amino acids. Germline CDR1 SQVTM, CDR2 ANQGSEA. This record comes from a study of CD8+ T cells in alopecia areata. General observations from the study: More clonal than normal scalp was lesional scalp, particularly alopecia totalis/universalis. Sequences from scalp samples also cover resident alphabeta T cells of normal skin. Among patients, TCR sharing was less clear than in mice, a difference possibly due in part to HLA diversity in the patient population.

Input material: CD4+ T cells sorted from blood. This receptor was identified in a human donor in good health. V gene TRBV29-1 combines with J gene TRBJ1-2, with D unresolved. Here the CDR3 reads CSVERGDGYTF. The DNA of the CDR3 is TGCAGCGTTGAACGCGGGGATGGCTACACCTTC.